Given below is one T cell receptor (beta chain) in context. It lacks a known antigen. Base qualities are missing; no much larger clone stands one base away. Reading the label with the study, this specimen's time point is: peripheral blood 6 weeks after treatment start. A total of 29 patients with locally advanced or metastatic urothelial carcinoma, treated at Memorial Sloan Kettering on a trial protocol, made up the cohort. Peripheral blood mononuclear cells were collected pretreatment and during treatment, at between 1 and 8 total time points per patient. The Qiagen DNeasy Blood extraction kit was used to purify genomic DNA from total PBMCs and from tumor samples. Collected pretreatment and during treatment, PBMCs were isolated and stored as previously described. Germline trimming amounts to 4 bases on V and 8 bases on J, with 10 as the count of junction bases outside the gene matches. From cysteine to phenylalanine, the CDR3 is 15 amino acids long. The read is trimmed to its CDR3 DNA, 45 bases read in frame from base 1. CDR1 and CDR2 are read off the germline V gene as LGHNA and YSLEER.

The sample belongs to a study of PD-L1 blockade in urothelial cancer (TCRdb year 2017). Background on the whole study: Therapy was started around 2014 for all patients, and atezolizumab 1,200 mg was administered intravenously every 3 weeks. A median of approximately 140,000 T cells and approximately 83,000 unique TCRs was obtained from blood samples, and a median clonality of 0.080 was observed. Approximately 29 patients had pretreatment blood TCR-seq, some 25 had at least one posttreatment blood collection, and some 25 had tumor TCR-seq. About 90% of the roughly 30 patients were identified as males with urothelial cancer of bladder origin, and a prior smoking history was reported by 18 of 29 patients. In the same patients, pretreatment tumors underwent whole exome sequencing and RNA sequencing in addition to TCR sequencing. Patients had an ECOG performance status of 0 or 1 and had received between 0 and 3 prior chemotherapy regimens. The study was an exploratory multi-omic analysis of somatic, immune and clinical correlates of response to PD-L1 blockade with atezolizumab in urothelial cancer. Pretreatment tumor samples and matched peripheral blood, collected serially before and after atezolizumab treatment, underwent TCR sequencing. Durable clinical benefit was achieved by nine patients but not by the remaining 20. Progression-free survival longer than 6 months counted as durable clinical benefit, and TCR features were additionally tested against both progression-free and overall survival. Blood samples were analyzed 3 weeks after the start of treatment (second dose) and 6 weeks after the start of treatment.

What the work shows at the level of the full study, not this receptor alone: Because the sample size was small (n ≈ 29) and many exploratory analyses were performed, the results are intended to be hypothesis-generating. Patients with durable benefit showed greater expansion of tumor-associated TCR clones in peripheral blood 3 weeks after starting treatment (n of about 20, p = 0.022). Improved progression-free and overall survival was found to be associated with pretreatment peripheral blood TCR clonality below the median.

To estimate absolute template abundance from read counts, synthetic TCR analog templates were spiked into each PCR. Using the immunoSEQ assay, TCRbeta CDR3 regions were amplified from genomic DNA with bias-controlled V and J gene primers. Rearranged TCRbeta segments were sequenced at approximately 20X coverage. Per the authors' processing: Sequencing errors were corrected by clustering, and CDR3s were annotated against IMGT so that V, D and J genes could be assigned. Out-of-frame and stop-codon sequences were excluded, and only productive TCRbeta rearrangements were used in downstream analyses. To compute clonality, Shannon entropy was normalized by the log of the number of unique productive sequences and then subtracted from one. Clones differing between time points or between blood and tumor were identified by Fisher's exact test with Benjamini-Hochberg correction at adjusted p below 0.01. In its TCRdb copy, this immuneACCESS table keeps in-frame sequences only and misses some clones. Where compared with another copy, unresolved V genes explain less than half of these, and the others have no known cause. The DNA gave D and trimming, while V, J and clone size come from that table. Within this sample are 45,000 to 60,000 clones, with more than 70% of them counted one time only. The ten top clones hold 2% to 2.5% of the sample.

This clonotype was obtained from a man in his 60s with urothelial cancer. The chain uses TRBV4-3 and TRBJ2-3, and 9 bases in between align with TRBD2. The input for sequencing was PBMCs, taken around atezolizumab (anti-PD-L1) treatment. The CDR3 region reads CASSLSGSGSATQYF. In nucleotide form, the sequence is TGCGCCAGCAGCCTATCGGGTAGCGGGAGTGCTACGCAGTATTTT.